The clone carrying this T cell receptor (beta chain) was observed at least ten times. Researchers prepared the TCRbeta library using unique molecular identifiers, the study reports. TCRdb used MiXCR to reprocess the PCR reads, holding one entry per CDR3 protein. The sample comprises 65,000 to 85,000 distinct CDR3 sequences, approximately 10% of which are singletons, and roughly an eighth rests with the top ten. These data come from a study of T-cell reconstitution after alpha-beta-depleted transplantation in children. V shed 6 bases and J 5 bases; nucleotides not matched to a gene: 14. The germline V gene has CDR1 LGHDT and CDR2 YNNKEL (reference sequence). CDR3 length: 16 amino acids.

The V gene is TRBV3-1, the J gene TRBJ2-3, with 7 bases fitting TRBD2. This sequence originates from a boy younger than 18 with acute myeloid leukemia, due to receive a stem cell transplant. Sequenced here: PBMCs, sampled before TCRalphabeta/CD19-depleted stem cell transplant. This CDR3 reads CASSSVWGGPGDTQYF. Here the CDR3 DNA reads TGTGCCAGCAGTTCCGTATGGGGAGGGCCGGGAGATACGCAGTATTTT.